The clone carrying this TCR beta chain was detected a few times. Its antigen remains unidentified. The CDR3 totals 15 residues. From germline, CDR1 is SGHNT and CDR2 YYREEE (reference sequence). Trimming at V came to 4 bases and at J to 0 bases, leaving 4 bases not matched to a gene. This entry is derived from a study of cytomegalovirus exposure and HLA in healthy donors. Study summary: Ancestry clustering placed 81% of about 400 genotyped donors in the Caucasian-associated cluster.

Primers: 60 Vbeta forward and 13 Jbeta reverse. Data came from immunoSEQ multiplex PCR; TCRdb stores just in-frame clones and leaves some out. The data show about 150,000 clones, 65% to 80% seen once. Study observations and caveats: Compared with the roughly 670-donor mean, an Asian-associated ancestry cluster reportedly had fewer N-insertions, according to a later analysis. Listed as cytomegalovirus-associated were roughly 180 TCR beta chains. Testing in vitro showed three CMV-associated chains specific for CMV antigens.

Sequencing used PBMCs. This TCR derives from a man aged 25-45 years in good health and CMV-seronegative. The rearrangement joins TRBV5-4 to TRBJ1-5; TRBD1 agrees at 7 bases. The CDR3 region has the DNA TGTGCCAGCAGCCTGACAGGGATTAGCAATCAGCCCCAGCATTTT. It translates to CASSLTGISNQPQHF.